These 14 T cell receptor beta chains originate from one sample sequenced in a study of T cells in Graves' hyperthyroidism and ophthalmopathy. Using RNA transcripts as the source, TCR beta CDR3 regions were amplified. HTBI primers were used for first-round RT-PCR of the TCR CDR3. One entry per CDR3 protein results from TCRdb running MiXCR on the multiplex PCR reads. The sample yields a few hundred thousand distinct CDR3 sequences, around 16% seen once. Input material: blood. These receptor sequences come from a woman aged 30 to 39 with Graves' hyperthyroidism.

This clonotype was detected ten times or more. V gene TRBV29-1 combines with J gene TRBJ1-3; a weak D match, TRBD1 (5 bases). Trimming took 4 bases from V and 4 from J, leaving 14 bases between them. CDR3 size: 14 residues. Germline V gene data show CDR1 as SQVTM and CDR2 as ANQGSEA. For the CDR3, the DNA is TGCAGCGTTGGGGGAGGGGAATACGGAAACACCATATATTTT. Its translation: CSVGGGEYGNTIYF.

This clonotype showed up many times. The chain is built from TRBV20-1 and TRBJ2-5, with 10 bases aligning to TRBD1. The trim removed 3 bases at V and 1 base at J, leaving 5 bases unmatched. Germline CDR1 is DFQATT and CDR2 is SNEGSKA (reference sequence). There are 15 residues in the CDR3. CDR3 loop: CSASPGQGFQETQYF. The CDR3 bases are TGCAGTGCTAGCCCGGGACAGGGGTTCCAAGAGACCCAGTACTTC.

This chain joins TRBV12-5 and TRBJ2-3, with TRBD1 matching 12 bases. The trim removed 6 bases at V and 5 bases at J, leaving 6 bases unmatched. This CDR3 has 15 residues. Germline values: CDR1 LGHNT, CDR2 FRNRAP. The CDR3 spells CASGRDRGLIDTQYF. The DNA for the CDR3 is TGTGCTAGTGGCCGGGACAGGGGGCTGATAGATACGCAGTATTTT.

The chain recombines TRBV19 with TRBJ2-2; a weak D match, TRBD2 (5 bases). Trimming stripped 10 bases from V and 1 base from J, with 13 bases between. CDR3 length: 14 residues. Looked up from germline, CDR1 is LNHDA and CDR2 is SQIVND (reference sequence). CDR3: CATNRGQNTGELFF. The CDR3 region has the DNA TGTGCCACAAACCGGGGTCAGAACACCGGGGAGCTGTTTTTT.

Many counts were recorded for this clonotype. The chain joins TRBV2 to TRBJ2-7, with TRBD2 identical over 8 bases. J lost 2 bases, V lost 2 bases, and 8 bases had no gene match. The germline gives CDR1 SNHLY, CDR2 FYNNEI. This CDR3 region has 16 residues. CDR3 sequence reads: CASSESGAGGPYEQYF. The CDR3 nucleotides read TGTGCCAGCAGTGAATCTGGGGCGGGAGGCCCCTACGAGCAGTACTTC.

This chain links TRBV4-1 with TRBJ1-2, with 8 bases lining up with TRBD1. Germline trimming cut 0 bases from V and 8 bases from J; bases unmatched to any gene: 8. The CDR3 sequence is 15 residues long. CDR1 and CDR2 from the germline V gene are MGHRA and YSYEKL. The CDR3 sequence is CASSQDLQGARGYTF. The CDR3 nucleotides read TGCGCCAGCAGCCAAGATCTCCAGGGGGCGAGAGGCTACACCTTC.

On this clonotype itself: A much larger clone differs from this one at a single base, so this may be a read error. The chain recombines TRBV10-3 with TRBJ1-1; D unclear. Trimming took off 8 bases at V and 4 bases at J, with 14 bases between the two ends. This CDR3 region has 13 residues. Germline V lookup: CDR1 ENHRY, CDR2 SYGVKD. The CDR3 nucleotides read TGTGCCATCTGTGGTGGGGAGGGCACTGAAGCTTTCTTT. It codes for CAICGGEGTEAFF.

This clonotype was detected many times. This chain uses TRBV20-1 with TRBJ2-2, with D perhaps TRBD2 (5 bases). Trimming cost V 0 bases and J 1 base, with 6 bases left between them. The CDR3 is 14 residues long. Germline V gene sequence: CDR1 DFQATT, CDR2 SNEGSKA (reference sequence). The CDR3 here is CSARESGNTGELFF. The CDR3 bases are TGCAGTGCTAGAGAGAGCGGGAACACCGGGGAGCTGTTTTTT.

This clonotype appeared many times. This CDR3 is CASSYEGSWNTEAFF. For the CDR3, the DNA is TGTGCCAGCAGTTACGAAGGGAGTTGGAACACTGAAGCTTTCTTT. The chain uses TRBV6-2 or TRBV6-3 and TRBJ1-1; unclear D gene. CDR3 size: 15 residues. The germline CDR1 and CDR2 sequences are MNHEY and SVGEGT. The V and J ends lost 2 bases and 1 base respectively, with 11 bases between them.

V and J are TRBV6-5 and TRBJ1-6; 10 bases are shared with TRBD1. The CDR3 has 17 amino acids. CDR1 is MNHEY and CDR2 is SVGAGI in the germline V gene. Trimming removed 0 bases from V and 5 bases from J; junction bases left unmatched: 4. The CDR3 loop reads CASSYSSGTGDNSPLHF. CDR3 bases: TGTGCCAGCAGTTACTCGAGCGGGACAGGGGATAATTCACCCCTCCACTTT.

This clonotype appeared many times. The V gene is TRBV6-2 or TRBV6-3, the J gene TRBJ2-3; 7 bases align to TRBD2. With V trimmed by 6 bases and J by 0 bases, 6 bases remained unmatched. This CDR3 contains 15 residues. CDR1 and CDR2 from the germline V gene are MNHEY and SVGEGT. As DNA, the CDR3 is TGTGCCAGCAGAAATGGAGCGGGAAGCACAGATACGCAGTATTTT. Translation gives CASRNGAGSTDTQYF.

The chain joins TRBV5-1 to TRBJ2-5; possibly TRBD1 or TRBD2 for D (6 bases each). Trimming cost V 3 bases and J 2 bases, with 20 bases left between them. The CDR3 runs 17 residues. The V gene's germline CDR1 is SGHRS and CDR2 YFSETQ. The CDR3 loop reads CASSWGARTSLQETQYF. The CDR3 DNA reads as TGCGCCAGCAGCTGGGGGGCTCGAACCTCCCTACAAGAGACCCAGTACTTC.

This clonotype was detected many times. The rearrangement links TRBV27 to TRBJ2-1; the match to TRBD2 covers 9 bases. CDR1 and CDR2 (germline): MNHEY, SMNVEV (reference sequence). This CDR3 is built from 16 residues. The V and J ends lost 5 bases and 1 base, in that order; junction bases with no gene match: 6. The CDR3 loop reads CASSRSSGNSYNEQFF. The CDR3, as DNA: TGTGCCAGCAGTCGATCTAGCGGGAATTCCTACAATGAGCAGTTCTTC.

This clonotype was counted a single time. The junction and the germline gene differ at one end; a read error may be behind it. The rearrangement links TRBV5-6 to TRBJ2-1; 8 bases map to TRBD2. The CDR3 is 17 residues long. The germline gives CDR1 SGHDT, CDR2 YYEEEE. CDR3 residues: CTSSLEGAGGSYNEQFF. The CDR3 DNA sequence: TGTACCAGCAGCTTGGAGGGCGCGGGAGGCTCCTACAATGAGCAGTTCTTC.